These 3 T cell receptor beta chains originate from one sample sequenced in a study of blood T cell repertoires in COVID-19. Generated by immunoSEQ multiplex PCR, the TCRdb table keeps only in-frame clones and is missing some. Here the sample spans about 270,000 clones, about 87% being singletons. Sequencing was done on a sample of PBMCs or T cells enriched from blood (not recorded which). The receptors shown here come from a woman aged 50 to 65 who had recovered from COVID-19.

The chain links TRBV7-8 to TRBJ2-7; TRBD1 matches at 11 bases. The CDR3 loop spans 15 amino acids. The V gene end was trimmed by 5 bases and the J gene end by 4 bases; junction bases not matched to a gene: 7. Germline CDR1 is SGHVS and CDR2 is FQNEAQ. The CDR3 DNA reads as TGTGCCAGCAGCGTTAGGGGGACAGGGGGTTACGAGCAGTACTTC. Amino acids: CASSVRGTGGYEQYF.

V and J are TRBV6-4 and TRBJ2-3, with 9 positions matching TRBD2. Germline V gives CDR1 MRHNA, CDR2 SNTAGT. CDR3 length equals 14 residues. Trimming at V came to 7 bases and at J to 0 bases, leaving 2 bases not matched to a gene. CDR3 loop: CASKTSGSTDTQYF. The DNA of the CDR3 is TGTGCCAGCAAAACTAGCGGGAGCACAGATACGCAGTATTTT.

The genes are TRBV28 and TRBJ1-4; TRBD1 aligns across 9 bases. CDR1 is MDHEN, CDR2 SYDVKM, per germline. The CDR3 loop spans 17 amino acids. With 0 bases clipped from V and 0 bases from J, the junction kept 2 bases outside the gene matches. CDR3 sequence: CASSLWGQGATNEKLFF. The DNA for the CDR3 is TGTGCCAGCAGTTTATGGGGACAGGGTGCAACTAATGAAAAACTGTTTTTT.